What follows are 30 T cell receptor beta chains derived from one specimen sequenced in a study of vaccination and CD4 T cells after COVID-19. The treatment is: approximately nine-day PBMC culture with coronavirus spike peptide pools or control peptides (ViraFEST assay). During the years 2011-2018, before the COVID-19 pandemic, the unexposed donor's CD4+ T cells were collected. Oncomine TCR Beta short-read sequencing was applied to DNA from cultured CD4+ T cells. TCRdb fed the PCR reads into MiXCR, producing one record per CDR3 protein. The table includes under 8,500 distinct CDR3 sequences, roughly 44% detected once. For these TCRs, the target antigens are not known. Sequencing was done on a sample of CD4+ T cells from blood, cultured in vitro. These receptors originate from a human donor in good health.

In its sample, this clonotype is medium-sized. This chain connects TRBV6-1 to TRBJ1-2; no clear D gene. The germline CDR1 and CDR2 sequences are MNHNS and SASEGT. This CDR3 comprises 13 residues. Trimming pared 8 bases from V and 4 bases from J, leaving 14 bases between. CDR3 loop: CASGSRLGYGYTF. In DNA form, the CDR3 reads TGTGCCAGCGGGTCCAGGCTGGGCTATGGCTACACCTTC.

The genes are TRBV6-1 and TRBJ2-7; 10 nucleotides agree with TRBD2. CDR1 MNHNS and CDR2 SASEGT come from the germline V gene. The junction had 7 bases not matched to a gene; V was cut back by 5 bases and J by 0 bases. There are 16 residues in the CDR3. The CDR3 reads CASSPRGLAVSYEQYF. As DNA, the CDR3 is TGTGCCAGCAGTCCCCGTGGACTAGCGGTCTCCTACGAGCAGTACTTC.

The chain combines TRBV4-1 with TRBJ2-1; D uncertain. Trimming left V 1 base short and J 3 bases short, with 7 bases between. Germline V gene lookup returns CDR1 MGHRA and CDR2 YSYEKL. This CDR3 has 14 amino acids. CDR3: CASSQGTRYNEQFF. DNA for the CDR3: TGCGCCAGCAGCCAAGGGACCCGCTACAATGAGCAGTTCTTC.

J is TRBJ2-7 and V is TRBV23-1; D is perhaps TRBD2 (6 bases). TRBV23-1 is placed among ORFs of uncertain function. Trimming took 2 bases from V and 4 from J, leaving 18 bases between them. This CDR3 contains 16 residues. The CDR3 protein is CASSQRERGGTYEQYF. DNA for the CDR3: TGCGCCAGCAGTCAACGGGAGCGAGGAGGGACTTACGAGCAGTACTTC.

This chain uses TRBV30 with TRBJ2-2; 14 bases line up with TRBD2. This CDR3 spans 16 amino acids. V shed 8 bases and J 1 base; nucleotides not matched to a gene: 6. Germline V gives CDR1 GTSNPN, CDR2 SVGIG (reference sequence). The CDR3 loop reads CAIGLAGGENTGELFF. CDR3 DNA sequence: TGTGCCATTGGACTAGCGGGGGGTGAGAACACCGGGGAGCTGTTTTTT.

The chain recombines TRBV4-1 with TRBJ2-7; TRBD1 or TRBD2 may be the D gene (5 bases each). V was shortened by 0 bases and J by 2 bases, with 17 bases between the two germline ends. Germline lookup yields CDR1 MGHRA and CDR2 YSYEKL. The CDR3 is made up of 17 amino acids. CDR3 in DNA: TGCGCCAGCAGCCAAGAATATCGGGGCAGGGTTACCTACGAGCAGTACTTC. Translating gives CASSQEYRGRVTYEQYF.

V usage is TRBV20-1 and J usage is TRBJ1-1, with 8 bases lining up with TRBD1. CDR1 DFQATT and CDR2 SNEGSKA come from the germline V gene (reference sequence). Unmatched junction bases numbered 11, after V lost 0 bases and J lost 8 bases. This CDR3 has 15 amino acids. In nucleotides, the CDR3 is TGCAGTGCTAGAGATCGTTCGACAGGGGAGGTCGAAGCTTTCTTT. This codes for CSARDRSTGEVEAFF.

The CDR3, as DNA: TGTGCCAGCAGTGGGATGGGCTACACCTTC. This codes for CASSGMGYTF. The V and J genes are TRBV28 and TRBJ1-2; D unclear. The length of the CDR3 is 10 residues. Trimming took 5 bases from V and 8 from J, leaving 6 bases between them. Germline V gene sequence: CDR1 MDHEN, CDR2 SYDVKM.

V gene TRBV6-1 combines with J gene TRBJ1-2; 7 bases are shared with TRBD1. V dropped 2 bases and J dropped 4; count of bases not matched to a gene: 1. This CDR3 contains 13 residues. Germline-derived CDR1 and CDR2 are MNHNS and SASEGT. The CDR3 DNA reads TGTGCCAGCAGTGAAACAGGGGTCTATGGCTACACCTTC. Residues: CASSETGVYGYTF.

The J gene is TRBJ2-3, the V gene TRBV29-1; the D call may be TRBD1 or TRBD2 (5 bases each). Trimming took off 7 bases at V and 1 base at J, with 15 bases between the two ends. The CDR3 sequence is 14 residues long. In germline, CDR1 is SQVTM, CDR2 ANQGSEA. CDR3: CSARSGGRTDTQYF. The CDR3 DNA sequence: TGCAGCGCCCGTTCTGGGGGTCGCACAGATACGCAGTATTTT.

For the CDR3, the DNA is TGTGCCGTCGCCGAAGGGGCAATCTCTGGAAACACCATATATTTT. As protein: CAVAEGAISGNTIYF. This chain uses TRBV10-3 with TRBJ1-3; maybe TRBD1 (5 bases). The length of the CDR3 is 15 residues. In germline, CDR1 is ENHRY, CDR2 SYGVKD. Trimming removed 11 bases at V and 0 bases at J, with 17 bases between.

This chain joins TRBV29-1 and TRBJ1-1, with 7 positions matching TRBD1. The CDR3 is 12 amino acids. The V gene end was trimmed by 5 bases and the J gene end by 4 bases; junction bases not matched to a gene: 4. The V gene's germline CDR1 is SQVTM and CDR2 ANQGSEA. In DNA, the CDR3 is TGCAGCGTTCTTGACAGGGCCACTGAAGCTTTCTTT. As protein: CSVLDRATEAFF.

This chain's CDR3 is CASSLKGAADTQYF. CDR3 nucleotide sequence: TGCGCCAGCAGTCTGAAGGGGGCAGCAGATACGCAGTATTTT. The chain recombines TRBV5-1 with TRBJ2-3; 7 nucleotides agree with TRBD1. V lost 5 bases, J lost 4 bases, and 7 bases stayed unmatched. The CDR3 is 14 amino acids. Germline V gene lookup returns CDR1 SGHRS and CDR2 YFSETQ.

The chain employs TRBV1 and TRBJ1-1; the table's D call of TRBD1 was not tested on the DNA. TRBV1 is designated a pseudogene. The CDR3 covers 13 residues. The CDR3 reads CTSSPRPGPEAFF. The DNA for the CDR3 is TGCACCAGCAGCCCCCGACCCGGGCCCGAAGCTTTCTTT.

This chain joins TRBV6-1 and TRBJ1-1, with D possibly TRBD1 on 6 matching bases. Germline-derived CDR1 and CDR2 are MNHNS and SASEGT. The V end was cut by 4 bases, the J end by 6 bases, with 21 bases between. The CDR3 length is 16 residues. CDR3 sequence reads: CASSGRLGTTAAEAFF. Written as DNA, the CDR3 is TGTGCCAGCAGTGGACGACTCGGGACAACGGCGGCTGAAGCTTTCTTT.

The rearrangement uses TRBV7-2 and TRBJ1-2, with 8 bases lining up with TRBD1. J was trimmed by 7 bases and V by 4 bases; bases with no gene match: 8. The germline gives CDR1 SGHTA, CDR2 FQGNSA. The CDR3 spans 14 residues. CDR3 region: CASSSGQGAGGYTF. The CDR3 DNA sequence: TGTGCCAGCAGCTCTGGGCAGGGGGCGGGTGGCTACACCTTC.

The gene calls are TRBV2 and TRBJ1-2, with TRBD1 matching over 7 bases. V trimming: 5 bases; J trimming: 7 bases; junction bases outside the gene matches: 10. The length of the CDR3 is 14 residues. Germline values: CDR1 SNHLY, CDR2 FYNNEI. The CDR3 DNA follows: TGTGCCAGCAGTTCTAGACAGGGCGGGACTGGCTACACCTTC. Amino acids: CASSSRQGGTGYTF.

The CDR3 region has the DNA TGTGCCTGGAGTAAGGGCGGGAACACTGAAGCTTTCTTT. Its protein product is CAWSKGGNTEAFF. V gene TRBV30 combines with J gene TRBJ1-1, with D uncertain. With 2 bases removed from V and 1 base from J, the gap between germline ends came to 8 bases. The CDR3 totals 13 residues. Looked up from germline, CDR1 is GTSNPN and CDR2 is SVGIG (reference sequence).

DNA of the CDR3: TGTGCCGGCCGAGAGGGAGTTAACTATGGCTACACCTTC. Its protein product is CAGREGVNYGYTF. The rearrangement uses TRBV6-2 or TRBV6-3 and TRBJ1-2, with D hard to call. Per the germline V gene, CDR1 is MNHEY and CDR2 is SVGEGT. The CDR3 extends over 13 amino acids. Trimming left V 11 bases short and J 1 base short, with 14 bases between.

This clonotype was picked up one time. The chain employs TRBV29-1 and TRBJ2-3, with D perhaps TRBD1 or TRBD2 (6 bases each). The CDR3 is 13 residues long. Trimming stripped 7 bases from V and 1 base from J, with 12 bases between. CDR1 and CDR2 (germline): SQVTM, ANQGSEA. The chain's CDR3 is CSDTGGGTDTQYF. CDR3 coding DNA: TGCAGCGACACCGGGGGCGGCACAGATACGCAGTATTTT.

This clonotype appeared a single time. The DNA for the CDR3 is TGTGCCAGCAGTTACCAAACAGGGTACAACACTGAAGCTTTCTTT. Amino acids: CASSYQTGYNTEAFF. The chain combines TRBV6-2 or TRBV6-3 with TRBJ1-1; possible D gene TRBD1, 6 bases. Germline V gives CDR1 MNHEY, CDR2 SVGEGT. Trimming left V 2 bases short and J 2 bases short, with 12 bases between. This CDR3 comprises 15 residues.

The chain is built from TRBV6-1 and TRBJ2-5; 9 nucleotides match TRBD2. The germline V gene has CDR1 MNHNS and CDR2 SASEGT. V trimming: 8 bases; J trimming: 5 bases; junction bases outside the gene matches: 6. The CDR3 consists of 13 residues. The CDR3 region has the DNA TGTGCCAGCCGGCTAGCGGGGTTCGAGACCCAGTACTTC. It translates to CASRLAGFETQYF.

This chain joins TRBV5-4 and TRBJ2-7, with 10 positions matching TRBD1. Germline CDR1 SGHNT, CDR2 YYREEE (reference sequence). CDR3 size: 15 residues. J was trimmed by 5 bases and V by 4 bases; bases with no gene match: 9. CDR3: CASSAPTGGFHEQYF. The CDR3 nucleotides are TGTGCCAGCAGCGCCCCGACAGGGGGCTTTCACGAGCAGTACTTC.

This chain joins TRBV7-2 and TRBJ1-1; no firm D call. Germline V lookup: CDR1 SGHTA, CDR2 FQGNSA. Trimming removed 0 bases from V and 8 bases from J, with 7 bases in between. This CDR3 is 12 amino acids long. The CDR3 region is CASSLATFEAFF. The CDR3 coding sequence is TGTGCCAGCAGCTTAGCTACCTTCGAAGCTTTCTTT. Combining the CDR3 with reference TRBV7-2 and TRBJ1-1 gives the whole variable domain GAGVSQSPSNKVTEKGKDVELRCDPISGHTALYWYRQSLGQGLEFLIYFQGNSAPDKSGLPSDRFSAERTGGSVSTLTIQRTQQEDSAVYLCASSLATFEAFFGQGTRLTVV.

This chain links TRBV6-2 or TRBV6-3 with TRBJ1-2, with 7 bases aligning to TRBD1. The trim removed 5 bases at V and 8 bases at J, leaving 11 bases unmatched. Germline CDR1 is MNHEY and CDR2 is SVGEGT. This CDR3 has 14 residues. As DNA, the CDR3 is TGTGCCAGCAGTACCGACAGGGTATCGCACGGCTACACCTTC. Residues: CASSTDRVSHGYTF.

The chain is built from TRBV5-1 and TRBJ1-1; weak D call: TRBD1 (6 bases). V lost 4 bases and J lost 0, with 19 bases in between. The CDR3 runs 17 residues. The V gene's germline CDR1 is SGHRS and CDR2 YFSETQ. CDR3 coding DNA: TGCGCCAGCAGCGATACCCTGCGGACAGTAATGAACACTGAAGCTTTCTTT. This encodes CASSDTLRTVMNTEAFF.

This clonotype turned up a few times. The CDR3 is CASSPTSGMASLSTDTQYF. The CDR3 nucleotides read TGTGCCAGCAGTCCGACTAGCGGGATGGCGTCCCTAAGCACAGATACGCAGTATTTT. The chain combines TRBV6-4 with TRBJ2-3, with 11 nucleotides matching TRBD2. Germline CDR1 and CDR2: MRHNA and SNTAGT. This CDR3 has 19 residues. The junction had 13 bases not matched to a gene; V was cut back by 5 bases and J by 0 bases.

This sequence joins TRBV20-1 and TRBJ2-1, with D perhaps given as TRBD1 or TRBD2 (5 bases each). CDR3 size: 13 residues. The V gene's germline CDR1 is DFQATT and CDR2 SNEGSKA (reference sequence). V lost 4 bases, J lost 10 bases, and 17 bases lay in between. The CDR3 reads CSATGPDPREQFF. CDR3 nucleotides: TGCAGTGCTACGGGACCGGACCCCAGGGAGCAGTTCTTC.

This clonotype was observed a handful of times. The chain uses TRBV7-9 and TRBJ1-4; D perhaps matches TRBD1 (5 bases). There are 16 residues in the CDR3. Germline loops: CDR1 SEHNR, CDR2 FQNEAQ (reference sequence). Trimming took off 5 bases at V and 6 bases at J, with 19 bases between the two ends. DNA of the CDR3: TGTGCCAGCAGCCCGGGGCTGGGTCAGGGCTATGAAAAACTGTTTTTT. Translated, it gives CASSPGLGQGYEKLFF.

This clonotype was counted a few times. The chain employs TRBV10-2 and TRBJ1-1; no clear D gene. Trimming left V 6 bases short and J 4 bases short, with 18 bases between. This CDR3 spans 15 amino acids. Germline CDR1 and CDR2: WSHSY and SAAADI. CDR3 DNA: TGCGCCAGCAGGGACCGGGCGAATAGAGGCACTGAAGCTTTCTTT. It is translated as CASRDRANRGTEAFF.